This TCR beta chain stems from a study of blood T cells in healthy people across ages (dated by TCRdb to the mid-2010s). Context from the whole study: In model experiments, template switching captured roughly one uniquely barcoded TCR beta cDNA molecule for every two T cells. Donors of different ages were randomly distributed across sequencing lanes to avoid experimental bias. To track age-related changes in TCR beta repertoire diversity, the study relied on deep sequencing normalized with unique cDNA molecular identifiers. The study analyzed two additional independent replicas of 1 million unique cDNA reads from the same blood draw for two donors, one aged 18 to 29 and one aged 80 or older. Donors were grouped into four age groups: young (average approximately 15 years), middle-aged (39), aged (around 56) and long-lived (about 90). Paper-wide results and their limitations: Conclusive comparison of naive and antigen-experienced compartments was prevented by the profiling of bulk unsorted PBMCs. Compared with the aged group, the long-lived group had more naive CD4+ T cells, fewer expanded clones and increased TCR diversity, suggesting age selection. Total diversity estimates from one million sequenced T cells were considered lower bounds and underestimates. As age increased, observed TCR beta diversity per million T cells dropped in a roughly linear way, and a significant reduction was already evident by age about 40. The percentage of naive T cells measured by flow cytometry correlated strongly with observed TCR beta diversity. Because the CMV infection status of the donors was unknown, age-related changes in expanded clonotypes may potentially have been confounded.

Receptors were amplified or captured by 5' RACE. Sequencer: Illumina HiSeq 2500. A second PCR of roughly 7 to 11 cycles was performed with a sample-barcoded 5' primer and a J-beta primer mix. A unique molecular identifier was introduced onto each TCR beta cDNA molecule by a template-switch 5' adaptor carrying 12 random nucleotides. Each sample yielded at least 3 million CDR3-containing paired-end reads. All of the RNA was converted into first-strand cDNA using the Mint cDNA synthesis kit, with a TRBC-specific oligonucleotide serving as the primer. Following uracil-DNA glycosylase treatment, a first 18-cycle PCR with universal primers M1SS and BC2_uni_R was performed on all cDNA. The authors' pipeline ran thus. Normalization of each sample was performed by random selection of 1 million high-quality reads, each carrying a distinct molecular identifier. Instead of being binned into consensus sequences, reads that shared molecular identifiers were thrown out. MiTCR, run with a Q25 quality threshold and the strictest error-elimination algorithm, handled CDR3 identification, clonotype clustering and error correction. Lower-bound total TCR beta diversity was estimated with a nonparametric unseen species model using Euler transformation. Using fastp at Q25 and MiXCR, TCRdb reprocessed the public reads and kept productive beta chains. For every CDR3 protein sequence, its rows merge into one entry that carries the most common genes and DNA. What appears here as the V and J calls and clone size reflects TCRdb's work, not the paper's. This sample lists about 1 million distinct CDR3 sequences; more than 35% were detected once. The ten largest make up 18% of the sample.

The roughly 39 donors, aged about 6 to 95 years, were systemically healthy Caucasian individuals from Russia. Each donor gave ten milliliters of peripheral blood, collected into EDTA-treated Vacutainer tubes. Ficoll-Paque density-gradient centrifugation was used to isolate PBMCs, with at least 7 million obtained per sample. Total RNA was extracted from PBMCs with Trizol reagent, with at least 6 micrograms obtained per sample. The percentages of naive CD45RAhigh/CD27high T cells were determined by flow cytometry on a PBMC aliquot from every donor. In its sample, this clonotype was seen many times. Its antigen is currently not known. Base qualities are missing; no much larger clone stands one base away. CDR3 length: 14 amino acids, cysteine to phenylalanine. CDR3 DNA is the only sequence kept; it has 42 bases, read in frame from the first base. CDR1 and CDR2 were assigned from the germline V gene (reference sequence) as DFQATT and SNEGSKA. Clipping removes 4 bases from V and 7 bases from J, with 4 as the unmatched junction base count.

The sequence was obtained from a woman aged 60-75 years in good health. The sample was blood. The rearrangement combines TRBV20-1 with TRBJ2-1; 13 central nucleotides agree with TRBD2. At the DNA level, the sequence is TGCAGTGCTACCGGACTAGCGGGAGTTAATGAGCAGTTCTTC. This gives the protein CSATGLAGVNEQFF.